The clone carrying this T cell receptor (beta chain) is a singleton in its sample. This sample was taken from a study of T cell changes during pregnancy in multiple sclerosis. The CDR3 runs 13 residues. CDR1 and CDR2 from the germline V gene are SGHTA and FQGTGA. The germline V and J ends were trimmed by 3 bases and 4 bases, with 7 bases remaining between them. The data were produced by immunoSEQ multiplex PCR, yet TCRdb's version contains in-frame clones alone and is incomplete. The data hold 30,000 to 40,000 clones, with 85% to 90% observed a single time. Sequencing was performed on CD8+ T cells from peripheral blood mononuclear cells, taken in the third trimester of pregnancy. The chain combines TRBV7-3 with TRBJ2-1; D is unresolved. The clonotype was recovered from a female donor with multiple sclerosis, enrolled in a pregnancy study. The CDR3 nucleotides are TGTGCCAGCAGCTTCTCTATGTACAATGAGCAGTTCTTC. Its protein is CASSFSMYNEQFF.